What follows is one T cell receptor beta chain and its context. The data derive from a study of cytomegalovirus exposure and HLA in healthy donors. A multiplex PCR was run with 60 Vbeta primers and 13 Jbeta primers. Using immunoSEQ multiplex PCR, the repertoire was profiled, and TCRdb retains in-frame clones only, with some absent. The table records about 190,000 clones, approximately 83% of them present only once. Germline V gene sequence: CDR1 SGHTA, CDR2 FQGTGA. The CDR3 totals 15 residues. V dropped 3 bases and J dropped 1 base, with 12 bases sitting between them. This TCR came from a woman aged 45-65 years in good health and CMV-seropositive. The chain uses TRBV7-3 and TRBJ1-2; D not certain. The sample consisted of PBMCs. Written as DNA, the CDR3 is TGTGCCAGCAGCTTCAGTGGAGGGAATAACTATGGCTACACCTTC. This codes for CASSFSGGNNYGYTF.